A selection of T cell receptor beta chains follows, all from one sample in a study of memory CD4+ T cells and cytomegalovirus serostatus. Using immunoSEQ multiplex PCR, the repertoire was profiled, and TCRdb retains in-frame clones only, with some absent. The data hold tens of thousands of clones, with less than 80% observed a single time. The sequencing input was memory CD4+ T cells from blood. The receptors here all came from an adult in good health and CMV-seronegative. Both conserved end residues are part of each CDR3.

v_gene: TRBV27
len: 15
CDR3aa: CASSLSYPGADTQYF

v_gene: TRBV6-5
len: 15
CDR3aa: CASSYSWQVSLEQYF

v_gene: TRBV19
len: 16
CDR3aa: CASSSTYGTLGNTIYF

v_gene: TRBV7-8
len: 15
CDR3aa: CASSPSGRLSYEQYF

v_gene: TRBV18
len: 14
CDR3aa: CASSQEGWDYGYTF

v_gene: TRBV27
len: 15
CDR3aa: CASSLGGVLWGEQYF

v_gene: TRBV11-2
len: 16
CDR3aa: CASSFLWGPLRNEQFF

v_gene: TRBV13
len: 15
CDR3aa: CASSLQGQINYGYTF

v_gene: TRBV27
len: 18
CDR3aa: CASSLWADRAETTDTQYF

v_gene: TRBV30
len: 13
CDR3aa: CAWTEGRHYEQYF

v_gene: TRBV5-1
len: 15
CDR3aa: CASSDTSGRATGQFF

v_gene: TRBV15
len: 15
CDR3aa: CATSRGTGGRGEAFF

v_gene: TRBV4-2
len: 14
CDR3aa: CASSQATGPEPQHF

v_gene: TRBV14
len: 16
CDR3aa: CASSPRKQGFNEKLFF

v_gene: TRBV11-2
len: 14
CDR3aa: CASSLDRAPGEQYF

v_gene: TRBV6-1
len: 13
CDR3aa: CASSESGRQPQHF

v_gene: TRBV7-2
len: 17
CDR3aa: CASSLAGLAGGDNTQYF

v_gene: TRBV5-6
len: 12
CDR3aa: CASRGSGYGYTF

v_gene: TRBV5-6
len: 12
CDR3aa: CASSFAGGEQYF

v_gene: TRBV27
len: 15
CDR3aa: CASSLKAGGAYEQYF

v_gene: TRBV29-1
len: 11
CDR3aa: CSVDLANEQFF

v_gene: TRBV5-5
len: 13
CDR3aa: CASSHDTYNEQFF

v_gene: TRBV27
len: 16
CDR3aa: CASSLAPRTGRDEQFF

v_gene: TRBV6-5
len: 15
CDR3aa: CASRTGLAATGELFF

v_gene: TRBV29-1
len: 14
CDR3aa: CSVGGLVLSSEQFF

v_gene: TRBV6-5
len: 13
CDR3aa: CASRRRFRETQYF

v_gene: TRBV27
len: 15
CDR3aa: CASSSLTGAKNIQYF

v_gene: TRBV10-3
len: 14
CDR3aa: CAISGSTRAGELFF

v_gene: TRBV19
len: 18
CDR3aa: CASSKYGTGGLGANVLTF

v_gene: TRBV27
len: 15
CDR3aa: CASSLLSQGPYEQYF

v_gene: TRBV2
len: 13
CDR3aa: CAPLRGGADTQYF

v_gene: TRBV5-1
len: 15
CDR3aa: CASSLEGATNEKLFF

v_gene: TRBV6-6
len: 14
CDR3aa: CASSDGQGNEKLFF

v_gene: TRBV10-3
len: 15
CDR3aa: CAISEEGAINYGYTF

v_gene: TRBV7-9
len: 12
CDR3aa: CASSAQNNEQFF

v_gene: TRBV10-3
len: 16
CDR3aa: CAISESGWFSNQPQHF

v_gene: TRBV6-1
len: 15
CDR3aa: CASSERGSGNQPQHF

v_gene: TRBV10-3
len: 17
CDR3aa: CAISDDRGRASTDTQYF

v_gene: TRBV6-5
len: 15
CDR3aa: CASSKPGQGAYGYTF

v_gene: TRBV7-9
len: 15
CDR3aa: CASSLSRASTETQYF

v_gene: TRBV5-6
len: 15
CDR3aa: CASSLGDRSNQPQHF

v_gene: TRBV11-3
len: 15
CDR3aa: CASSQGGVPPYEQYF

v_gene: TRBV15
len: 15
CDR3aa: CATSRGNRGQYEQYF

v_gene: TRBV19
len: 16
CDR3aa: CATRDRGIESNQPQHF

v_gene: TRBV5-5
len: 14
CDR3aa: CASSPGQGIYTIYF

v_gene: TRBV5-1
len: 14
CDR3aa: CASSLKTQNTEAFF

v_gene: TRBV20-1
len: 10
CDR3aa: CRLSSGAWFF

v_gene: TRBV18
len: 16
CDR3aa: CASSPGGGLGQETQYF

v_gene: TRBV28
len: 13
CDR3aa: CASSFEATQPQHF

v_gene: TRBV12-5
len: 18
CDR3aa: CASGLALGLAGGRDAQYF

v_gene: TRBV5-4
len: 13
CDR3aa: CATGTGAQETQYF

v_gene: TRBV11-3
len: 14
CDR3aa: CASSLGGTTGELFF